The clone carrying this T cell receptor (beta chain) has more than one count but fewer than ten. In germline, CDR1 is DFQATT, CDR2 SNEGSKA (reference sequence). The CDR3 covers 15 residues. Trimming pared 0 bases from V and 7 bases from J, leaving 15 bases between. The data were taken from a study of regulatory T cells in long-lasting Graves disease. Described time point: newly diagnosed GD, antithyroid drugs for less than 3 months. From PBMCs, RNA was extracted and then used to make the TCR library. The authors built TCR beta libraries using iRepertoire HTBI primers and Arm-PCR of CDR3 regions. A single record per CDR3 protein comes from TCRdb applying MiXCR to the multiplex PCR reads. Of over 450,000 distinct CDR3 sequences in the sample, around 13% were seen once. These data were likewise used in another study, on T cells in Graves' hyperthyroidism and ophthalmopathy.

V usage is TRBV20-1 and J usage is TRBJ1-4, with D unresolved. The origin of this receptor is a woman younger than 45 with Graves disease. The material sequenced was peripheral blood mononuclear cells (PBMCs), taken at new diagnosis, from a patient treated with antithyroid drugs. The CDR3 protein is CSARDRPSPPEKLFF. CDR3 nucleotide sequence: TGCAGTGCTAGAGATCGGCCCTCCCCCCCTGAAAAACTGTTTTTT.